This TCR beta chain was recorded in a study of early T cells in non-severe SARS-CoV-2 infection. Whole-study context: Sequenced material consisted of bulk RNA (from unsorted whole blood), and chains were unpaired.

Researchers attached unique molecular identifiers to individual cDNA molecules. TCRdb re-called the 5' RACE reads through MiXCR, storing one row per CDR3 protein. The top ten hold over 7.5% of the sample, which has around 80,000 distinct CDR3 sequences, about 10% seen once. About this clonotype itself: Its target is not known. One junction end does not reproduce the germline sequence, and a read error may be involved.

Germline V gene data show CDR1 as SGHRS and CDR2 as YFSETQ. The length of the CDR3 is 14 residues. Study results and limitations: Anti-spike CD8 specificities were favored by VDJdb matching, whose results missed private and CD4 specificities.

Sequencing used whole blood, obtained at baseline. This chain links TRBV5-1 with TRBJ2-3; 8 bases align to TRBD2. This receptor was taken from an adult who was a healthcare worker with PCR-confirmed SARS-CoV-2 infection or an uninfected control (not recorded which). CDR3 sequence: CVSSSSGRGDTQYF. Written as DNA, the CDR3 is TGCGTCAGCAGTTCGAGCGGGAGAGGTGATACGCAGTATTTT.